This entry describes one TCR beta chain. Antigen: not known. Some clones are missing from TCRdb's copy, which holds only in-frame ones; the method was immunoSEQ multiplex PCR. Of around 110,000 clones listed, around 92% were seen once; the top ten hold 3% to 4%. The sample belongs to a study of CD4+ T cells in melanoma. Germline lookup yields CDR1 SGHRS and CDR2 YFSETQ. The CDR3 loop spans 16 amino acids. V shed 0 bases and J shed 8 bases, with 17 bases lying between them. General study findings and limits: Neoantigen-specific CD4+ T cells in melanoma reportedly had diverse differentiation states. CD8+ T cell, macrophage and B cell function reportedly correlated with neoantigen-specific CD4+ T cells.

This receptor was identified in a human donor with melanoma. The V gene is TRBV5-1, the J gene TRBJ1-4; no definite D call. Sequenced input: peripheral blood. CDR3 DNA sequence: TGCGCCAGCAGCTTGGCCGTACTCAGTAGAAACGAAAAACTGTTTTTT. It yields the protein CASSLAVLSRNEKLFF.